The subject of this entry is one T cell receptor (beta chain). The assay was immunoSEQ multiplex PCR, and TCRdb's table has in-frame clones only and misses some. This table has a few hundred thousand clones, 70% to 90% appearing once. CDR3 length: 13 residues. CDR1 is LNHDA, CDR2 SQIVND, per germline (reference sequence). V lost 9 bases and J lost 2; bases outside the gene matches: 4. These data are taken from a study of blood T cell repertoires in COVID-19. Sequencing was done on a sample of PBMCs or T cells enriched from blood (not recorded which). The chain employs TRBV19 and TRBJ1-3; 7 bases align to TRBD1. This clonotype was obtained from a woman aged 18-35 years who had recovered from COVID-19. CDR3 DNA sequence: TGTGCCAGCAACAGGGGACCTGGAAACACCATATATTTT. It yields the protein CASNRGPGNTIYF.